The entry below gives a single TCR beta chain sequence along with its context. The antigen is unknown. The V and J ends lost 4 bases and 5 bases, in that order; junction bases with no gene match: 15. In germline, CDR1 is SGHRS, CDR2 YFSETQ. The length of the CDR3 is 18 residues. These data come from a study of siplizumab effects on memory and regulatory T cells. General observations from the study: Alloreactive sequences that could be traced to unstimulated CD4+ memory cells showed a significant reduction under siplizumab. Sequences below about 10^-5 frequency were poorly captured, limiting mapping of alloreactive clones. It was never confirmed that proliferating Tregs from siplizumab cultures were suppressive.

Assay: immunoSEQ multiplex PCR; the TCRdb copy retains only in-frame clones and omits some. Found here are around 87,000 clones, more than 80% of them singletons; the top ten hold around 14%. Sequencing used CD4+ T cells sorted from blood. The chain carries TRBV5-1 and TRBJ2-1, with 10 bases aligning to TRBD2. This clonotype was obtained from a human donor in good health. CDR3 protein: CASSPGTGAGGPHNEQFF. DNA of the CDR3: TGCGCCAGCAGCCCCGGGACGGGAGCGGGAGGGCCCCACAATGAGCAGTTCTTC.